A selection of T cell receptor beta chains follows, all from one sample in a study of T cell changes during pregnancy in multiple sclerosis. The assay was immunoSEQ multiplex PCR, and TCRdb's table has in-frame clones only and misses some. This table holds some 54,000 clones, 85% to 95% found once. The material sequenced was peripheral blood, taken after pregnancy. These receptors were collected from a female donor with multiple sclerosis, enrolled in a pregnancy study. CDR3s include the opening cysteine and the closing phenylalanine or tryptophan. Fields, in order: V gene, D gene, clone size, J gene, CDR3 protein, CDR3 DNA. D genes are given only for firm matches. The size of a clone is reported for some rows only, either as once, few or many, or as a class for expanded clones.

TRBV5-4	TRBD2	NA	TRBJ2-2	CASSFLAGGHGELFF	TGTGCCAGCAGCTTTCTAGCGGGAGGGCACGGGGAGCTGTTTTTT
TRBV7-3	TRBD2	NA	TRBJ2-7	CASSYGTSDSYEQYF	TGTGCCAGCAGCTACGGGACTAGTGACTCCTACGAGCAGTACTTC
TRBV5-1	TRBD1	NA	TRBJ1-2	CASSLEQGSYTF	TGCGCCAGCAGCTTGGAACAGGGGTCCTACACCTTC
TRBV9	TRBD1	NA	TRBJ2-5	CASSYNRRTGEVETQYF	TGTGCCAGCAGCTATAACAGACGGACAGGGGAAGTAGAGACCCAGTACTTC
TRBV4-3	NA	NA	TRBJ2-2	CASSQGNSNTGELFF	TGCGCCAGCAGCCAAGGAAACTCCAACACCGGGGAGCTGTTTTTT
TRBV29-1	NA	NA	TRBJ2-3	CSIARTDTQYF	TGCAGCATAGCCCGCACAGATACGCAGTATTTT
TRBV6-6	NA	once	TRBJ1-2	CASSYAGDYGYTF	TGTGCCAGCAGTTACGCAGGGGACTATGGCTACACCTTC
TRBV7-2	TRBD1	NA	TRBJ1-3	CASSFAGQGADTIYF	TGTGCCAGCAGCTTCGCGGGACAGGGGGCGGACACCATATATTTT
TRBV7-3	TRBD2	NA	TRBJ2-7	CASSLTGTSSPVNYEQYF	TGTGCCAGCAGCTTAACCGGGACTAGCTCCCCTGTCAACTACGAGCAGTACTTC
TRBV9	TRBD2	once	TRBJ2-3	CASSVEAGGPADTQYF	TGTGCCAGCAGCGTAGAAGCGGGAGGTCCTGCAGATACGCAGTATTTT
TRBV7-9	NA	few	TRBJ1-1	CASTLSIDDTEAFF	TGTGCCAGCACTCTATCTATTGATGACACTGAAGCTTTCTTT
TRBV28	TRBD2	NA	TRBJ2-5	CASSLLAGYQETQYF	TGTGCCAGCAGTCTACTAGCGGGTTACCAAGAGACCCAGTACTTC
TRBV19	TRBD2	once	TRBJ2-7	CASSIGSSGRYEQYF	TGTGCCAGTAGTATAGGTTCGAGCGGGAGGTACGAGCAGTACTTC
TRBV15	NA	NA	TRBJ1-4	CATSRAETGLNEKLFF	TGTGCCACCAGCAGAGCCGAGACAGGACTTAATGAAAAACTGTTTTTT
TRBV4-3	NA	NA	TRBJ2-3	CASSQTPGGPADTQYF	TGCGCCAGCAGCCAGACCCCCGGGGGGCCCGCAGATACGCAGTATTTT
TRBV7-6	NA	NA	TRBJ1-2	CASSLGVSPNYGYTF	TGTGCCAGCAGCTTAGGTGTGAGCCCTAACTATGGCTACACCTTC
TRBV25-1	TRBD1	NA	TRBJ2-2	CASSERQGAIAGELFF	TGTGCCAGCAGTGAACGGCAGGGGGCGATCGCCGGGGAGCTGTTTTTT
TRBV13	TRBD1	NA	TRBJ1-2	CASRKTGQGSLGYTF	TGTGCCAGCAGGAAGACGGGACAGGGAAGTCTAGGCTACACCTTC
TRBV10-3	TRBD1	NA	TRBJ1-2	CAISESTIQGARVDYGYTF	TGTGCCATCAGTGAGTCGACTATTCAGGGGGCGCGGGTTGACTATGGCTACACCTTC
TRBV6-6	NA	NA	TRBJ1-2	CASSKPGDLLDYGYTF	TGTGCCAGCAGCAAACCCGGAGACTTACTGGACTATGGCTACACCTTC
TRBV5-1	NA	NA	TRBJ2-7	CASSLKGGSLAYEQYF	TGCGCCAGCAGCTTGAAGGGAGGCTCGCTGGCCTACGAGCAGTACTTC
TRBV14	NA	NA	TRBJ2-3	CASSQGTAINTDTQYF	TGTGCCAGCAGCCAAGGGACAGCCATAAACACAGATACGCAGTATTTT
TRBV5-1	NA	NA	TRBJ2-3	CASRITQPTDTQYF	TGCGCCAGCAGAATTACACAGCCCACAGATACGCAGTATTTT
TRBV2	NA	NA	TRBJ1-5	CASSEVYSYSNQPQHF	TGTGCCAGCAGTGAAGTCTACAGCTATAGCAATCAGCCCCAGCATTTT
TRBV5-1	TRBD1	once	TRBJ2-7	CASSYGTGSLYEQYF	TGCGCCAGCAGCTACGGGACAGGCTCGCTCTACGAGCAGTACTTC